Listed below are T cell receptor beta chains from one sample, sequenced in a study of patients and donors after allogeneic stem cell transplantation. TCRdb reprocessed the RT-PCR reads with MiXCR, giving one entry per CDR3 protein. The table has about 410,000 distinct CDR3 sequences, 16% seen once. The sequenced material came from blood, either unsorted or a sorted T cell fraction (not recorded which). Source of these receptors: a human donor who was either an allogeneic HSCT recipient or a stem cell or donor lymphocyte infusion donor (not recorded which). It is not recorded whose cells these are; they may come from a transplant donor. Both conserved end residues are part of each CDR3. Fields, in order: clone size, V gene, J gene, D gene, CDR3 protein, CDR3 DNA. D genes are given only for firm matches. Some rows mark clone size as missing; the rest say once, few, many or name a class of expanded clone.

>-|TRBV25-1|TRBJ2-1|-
CASSETRTGTYNEQFF
TGTGCCAGCAGTGAAACACGAACAGGAACTTACAATGAGCAGTTCTTC
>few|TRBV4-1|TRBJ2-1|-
CASSQKIDEQFF
TGCGCCAGCAGCCAAAAAATCGATGAGCAGTTCTTC
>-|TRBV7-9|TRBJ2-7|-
CASSHKGYEQYF
TGTGCCAGCTCTCATAAAGGCTACGAGCAGTACTTC
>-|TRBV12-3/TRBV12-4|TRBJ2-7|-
CASSTATYEQYF
TGTGCCAGCAGTACAGCTACCTACGAGCAGTACTTC
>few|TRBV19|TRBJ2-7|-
CASSTSYPAFYEQYF
TGTGCCAGTAGTACCTCCTACCCAGCGTTCTACGAGCAGTACTTC
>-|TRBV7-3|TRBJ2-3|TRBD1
CASSPGTGADDTQYF
TGTGCCAGCAGCCCCGGGACAGGGGCGGATGATACGCAGTATTTT
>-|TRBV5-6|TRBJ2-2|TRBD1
CASSLGQGVHTGELFF
TGTGCCAGCAGCTTGGGACAGGGGGTTCACACCGGGGAGCTGTTTTTT
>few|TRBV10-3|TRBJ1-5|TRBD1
CAISDTQGAGNQPQHF
TGTGCCATCAGTGACACTCAGGGGGCCGGCAATCAGCCCCAGCATTTT
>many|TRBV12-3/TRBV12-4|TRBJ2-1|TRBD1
CASSLGGTGSNEQFF
TGTGCCAGCAGTTTAGGGGGGACAGGATCCAATGAGCAGTTCTTC
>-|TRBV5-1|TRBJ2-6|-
CASTQEAGANVLTF
TGCGCCAGCACCCAAGAGGCTGGGGCCAACGTCCTGACTTTC
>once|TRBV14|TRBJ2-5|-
CASSQGTRDLRDSQYF
TGTGCCAGCAGCCAAGGGACCCGGGACCTGAGGGATTCCCAGTACTTC
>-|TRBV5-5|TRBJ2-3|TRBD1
CASSSEPQGADTQYF
TGTGCCAGCAGCTCGGAGCCCCAGGGGGCAGATACGCAGTATTTT
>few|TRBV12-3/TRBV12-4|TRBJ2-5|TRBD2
CASSFGTSGSRAQYF
TGTGCCAGCAGTTTTGGGACTAGCGGGTCCCGGGCCCAGTACTTC
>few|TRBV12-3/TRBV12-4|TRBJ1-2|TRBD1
CASSLWDREGYGYTF
TGTGCCAGCAGTTTATGGGACAGGGAGGGTTATGGCTACACCTTC
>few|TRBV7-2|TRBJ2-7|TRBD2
CASSFSGRALGEQYF
TGTGCCAGCAGCTTTTCCGGGAGGGCCTTGGGTGAGCAGTACTTC
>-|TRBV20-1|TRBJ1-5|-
CSASSRVKNQPQHF
TGCAGTGCTAGTTCCAGGGTTAAAAATCAGCCCCAGCATTTT
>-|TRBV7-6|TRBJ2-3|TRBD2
CASSHHPPSGRAGTDTQYF
TGTGCCAGCAGCCATCACCCTCCTAGCGGGAGGGCCGGCACAGATACGCAGTATTTT
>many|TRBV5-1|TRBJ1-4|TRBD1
CASSPDRQNEKLFF
TGCGCCAGCAGCCCGGACAGGCAGAATGAAAAACTGTTTTTT
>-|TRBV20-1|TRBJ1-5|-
CSAPGGLKGQPQHF
TGCAGTGCCCCCGGAGGGTTAAAGGGCCAGCCCCAGCATTTT
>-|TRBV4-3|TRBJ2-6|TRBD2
CASSQDRGLAGAGANVLTF
TGCGCCAGCAGCCAAGATCGGGGACTAGCGGGGGCTGGGGCCAACGTCCTGACTTTC
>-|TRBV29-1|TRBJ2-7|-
CSVGDIHYEQYF
TGCAGCGTCGGGGACATTCACTACGAGCAGTACTTC
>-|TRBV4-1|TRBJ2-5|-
CASSQDLTLGETQYF
TGCGCCAGCAGCCAAGATCTCACACTGGGGGAGACCCAGTACTTC
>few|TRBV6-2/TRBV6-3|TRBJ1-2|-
CASARWTAYGYTF
TGTGCCAGCGCTAGGTGGACTGCTTATGGCTACACCTTC
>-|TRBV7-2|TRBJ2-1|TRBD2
CASSLRALTSGSIVQFF
TGTGCCAGCAGCTTAAGGGCCTTGACTAGCGGGAGTATTGTACAGTTCTTC
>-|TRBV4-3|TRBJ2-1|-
CASSQDAGLSYNEQFF
TGCGCCAGCAGCCAAGATGCGGGACTTTCCTACAATGAGCAGTTCTTC
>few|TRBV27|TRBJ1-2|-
CASSPQATGYYGYTF
TGTGCCAGCAGCCCTCAAGCTACAGGATACTATGGCTACACCTTC
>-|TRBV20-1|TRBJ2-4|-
CSARDPGATKNIQYF
TGCAGTGCTAGAGATCCGGGTGCAACCAAAAACATTCAGTACTTC
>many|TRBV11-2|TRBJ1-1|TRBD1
CASSLDPGQGRGAFF
TGTGCCAGCAGCTTAGACCCGGGACAGGGTAGGGGAGCTTTCTTT
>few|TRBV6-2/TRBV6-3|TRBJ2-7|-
CASSYQLVFSYEQYF
TGTGCCAGCAGTTACCAATTGGTTTTCTCCTACGAGCAGTACTTC
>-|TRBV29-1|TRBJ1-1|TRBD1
CSVDSQGSNTEAFF
TGCAGCGTTGATTCACAGGGGTCGAACACTGAAGCTTTCTTT
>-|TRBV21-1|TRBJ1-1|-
CASSTNGGEAFF
TGTGCCAGCAGCACAAACGGAGGTGAAGCTTTCTTT
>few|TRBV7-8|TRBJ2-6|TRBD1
CASSSRGLGANVLTF
TGTGCCAGCAGCTCCAGGGGGCTTGGGGCCAACGTCCTGACTTTC
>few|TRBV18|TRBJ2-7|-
CASSPWPSYEQYF
TGTGCCAGCTCACCATGGCCTTCCTACGAGCAGTACTTC
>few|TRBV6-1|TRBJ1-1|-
CASSRTDMNTEAFF
TGTGCCAGCAGTCGGACGGATATGAACACTGAAGCTTTCTTT
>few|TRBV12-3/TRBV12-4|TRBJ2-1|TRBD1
CASSPGQGDYNEQFF
TGTGCCAGCAGTCCCGGACAGGGAGACTACAATGAGCAGTTCTTC
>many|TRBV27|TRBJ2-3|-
CASSLRAGALTDTQYF
TGTGCCAGCAGTTTACGGGCAGGGGCTCTCACAGATACGCAGTATTTT
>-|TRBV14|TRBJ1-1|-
CASSQFFGSNLQGTEAFF
TGTGCCAGCAGCCAGTTTTTCGGGTCAAATTTGCAGGGCACTGAAGCTTTCTTT
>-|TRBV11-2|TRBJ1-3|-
CASSVNSGAQDSGNTIYF
TGTGCCAGCAGCGTAAATTCAGGGGCCCAGGACTCGGGAAACACCATATATTTT
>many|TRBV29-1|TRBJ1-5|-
CSVEGRADQPQHF
TGCAGCGTTGAAGGTCGGGCCGATCAGCCCCAGCATTTT
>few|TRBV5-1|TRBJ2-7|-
CASSTMGNSYEQYF
TGCGCCAGCAGCACCATGGGGAACTCCTACGAGCAGTACTTC
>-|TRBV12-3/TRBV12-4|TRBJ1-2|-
CASRTLPGGGGYTF
TGTGCCAGCAGGACCCTTCCAGGTGGGGGTGGCTACACCTTC
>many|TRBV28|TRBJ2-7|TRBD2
CASRLAGDPGSYEQYF
TGTGCCAGCCGACTAGCGGGAGACCCAGGATCCTACGAGCAGTACTTC
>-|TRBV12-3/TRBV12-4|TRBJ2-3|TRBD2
CASRRTSGRRRTDTQYF
TGTGCCAGCAGACGGACTAGCGGGAGGCGGCGCACAGATACGCAGTATTTT
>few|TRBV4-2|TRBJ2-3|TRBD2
CASHGGTRTDTQYF
TGTGCCAGCCACGGGGGGACCCGCACAGATACGCAGTATTTT
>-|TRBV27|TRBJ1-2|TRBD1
CASSLIPGQGDYGYTF
TGTGCCAGCAGTTTAATCCCGGGACAGGGTGACTATGGCTACACCTTC
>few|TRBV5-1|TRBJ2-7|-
CASSLEGTSYEQYF
TGCGCCAGCAGCTTGGAAGGGACCTCCTACGAGCAGTACTTC
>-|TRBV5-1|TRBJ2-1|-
CASSLERINEQFF
TGCGCCAGCAGCTTGGAGAGGATCAATGAGCAGTTCTTC
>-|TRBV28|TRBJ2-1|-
CASSYTPGIHEQFF
TGTGCCAGCAGTTACACTCCAGGGATTCATGAGCAGTTCTTC
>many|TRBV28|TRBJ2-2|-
CASSTPTLAGELFF
TGTGCCAGCAGTACCCCGACCTTGGCCGGGGAGCTGTTTTTT
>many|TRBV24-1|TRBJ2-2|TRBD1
CATSENPDRADTGELFF
TGTGCCACCAGTGAGAACCCGGACAGGGCGGACACCGGGGAGCTGTTTTTT
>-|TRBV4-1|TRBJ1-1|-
CASRPTWIGEKESTEAFF
TGCGCCAGCAGACCGACTTGGATAGGTGAGAAAGAGAGCACTGAAGCTTTCTTT
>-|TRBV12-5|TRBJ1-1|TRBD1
CASGLETGGRSYTEAFF
TGTGCTAGTGGTTTGGAAACAGGGGGAAGGTCGTACACTGAAGCTTTCTTT
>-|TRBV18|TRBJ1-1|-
CASSPLSSNTEAFF
TGTGCCAGCTCACCCCTGAGTAGTAACACTGAAGCTTTCTTT